The rows below give T cell receptor beta chains drawn from one sample of a study of OX40 agonist ivuxolimab in advanced cancers. Clones were sequenced by immunoSEQ multiplex PCR, and TCRdb holds only the in-frame ones, with some missing. This table has some 50,000 clones, roughly 89% appearing once. The sequences come from CD4+ or CD8+ T cells sorted from blood, collected in a trial of the OX40 agonist ivuxolimab. The receptor set was obtained from an adult with an advanced solid tumor such as melanoma, head and neck, liver or kidney cancer. Both conserved end residues are part of each CDR3. D genes are given only for firm matches. Some rows have no size entry. The others give once, few or many, or a class for an expanded clone.

.	TRBJ2-1	TRBD1	TRBV19	TGTGCCAGTAGTATGGGACAGTTTTTGGATGAGCAGTTCTTC	CASSMGQFLDEQFF
.	TRBJ2-1	TRBD2	TRBV19	TGTGCCAGTAGTAAACTTGGGAGCGGGAGGGCCTCGGATGAGCAGTTCTTC	CASSKLGSGRASDEQFF
.	TRBJ2-1	.	TRBV19	TGTGCCAGTAGTATTATGGGGGAATCCTACAATGAGCAGTTCTTC	CASSIMGESYNEQFF
.	TRBJ2-3	.	TRBV28	TGTGCCAGCACCCAGTGGACAGCGGGCCTTAGCACAGATACGCAGTATTTT	CASTQWTAGLSTDTQYF
.	TRBJ2-5	.	TRBV7-9	TGTGCCAGCAGCGATGGAGGACCAGTTTTGGAGACCCAGTACTTC	CASSDGGPVLETQYF
.	TRBJ2-1	.	TRBV19	TGTGCCAGTACCACTACGAATGAGCAGTTCTTC	CASTTTNEQFF
once	TRBJ1-6	TRBD1	TRBV19	TGTGCCAGTAGTCCGGGACAGAAGAATTCACCCCTCCACTTT	CASSPGQKNSPLHF
.	TRBJ1-5	.	TRBV2	TGTGCCAGCAGTGAATATCCCCCCAGGGATTATAGCAATCAGCCCCAGCATTTT	CASSEYPPRDYSNQPQHF
.	TRBJ2-1	TRBD1	TRBV19	TGTGCCAGTAGTTCCCGGACAGGGGGCTTGAACAATGAGCAGTTCTTC	CASSSRTGGLNNEQFF
.	TRBJ2-7	TRBD1	TRBV5-4	TGTGCCAGCAGCTTGGATCGACAGGGGAACTACGAGCAGTACTTC	CASSLDRQGNYEQYF
.	TRBJ2-5	TRBD1	TRBV6-5	TGTGCCAGCAGTTACTCAAGAGACAGGGGGCAAGAGACCCAGTACTTC	CASSYSRDRGQETQYF
.	TRBJ1-1	.	TRBV10-3	TGTGCCATCAGTGGCATTCTTGGGGAGACTGAAGCTTTCTTT	CAISGILGETEAFF
.	TRBJ1-5	.	TRBV19	TGTGCCAGTAAGACAGGCCGAAATCAGCCCCAGCATTTT	CASKTGRNQPQHF
.	TRBJ1-6	.	TRBV29-1	TGCAGCACTAACCTCATGACCTGCTGGGACAAGGGTAATTCACCCCTCCACTTT	CSTNLMTCWDKGNSPLHF
.	TRBJ2-3	TRBD2	TRBV7-8	TGTGCCAGCAGCTTGGTTGGGGGGGGTGGTCCGGATACGCAGTATTTT	CASSLVGGGGPDTQYF
.	TRBJ2-7	.	TRBV27	TGTGCCAGCAGTTTGGGCAGGGGTTTGGTCTACGAGCAGTACTTC	CASSLGRGLVYEQYF
.	TRBJ2-5	.	TRBV19	TGTGCCAGTAGTATATGGGACGCACCAAGGGAGACCCAGTACTTC	CASSIWDAPRETQYF
.	TRBJ2-2	TRBD1	TRBV29-1	TGCAGCGTTGGACAGGGGGCCGGGGAGCTGTTTTTT	CSVGQGAGELFF
.	TRBJ2-3	TRBD2	TRBV23-1	TGCGCCAGCAGGAGCGGGAGGACAGATACGCAGTATTTT	CASRSGRTDTQYF
.	TRBJ2-5	TRBD1	TRBV19	TGTGCCAGTAGTATTAGTCAGGGGGCGGGGGAGACCCAGTACTTC	CASSISQGAGETQYF
.	TRBJ2-7	.	TRBV9	TGTGCCAGCAGCGCCGAGGTACGGTCGGGGGAGCAGTACTTC	CASSAEVRSGEQYF
.	TRBJ2-7	TRBD1	TRBV4-2	TGTGCCAGCAGCACCGGGACAGGGACCTACGAGCAGTACTTC	CASSTGTGTYEQYF
.	TRBJ2-3	TRBD2	TRBV29-1	TGCAGCGGAGCGGGGTTGGGCACAGATACGCAGTATTTT	CSGAGLGTDTQYF